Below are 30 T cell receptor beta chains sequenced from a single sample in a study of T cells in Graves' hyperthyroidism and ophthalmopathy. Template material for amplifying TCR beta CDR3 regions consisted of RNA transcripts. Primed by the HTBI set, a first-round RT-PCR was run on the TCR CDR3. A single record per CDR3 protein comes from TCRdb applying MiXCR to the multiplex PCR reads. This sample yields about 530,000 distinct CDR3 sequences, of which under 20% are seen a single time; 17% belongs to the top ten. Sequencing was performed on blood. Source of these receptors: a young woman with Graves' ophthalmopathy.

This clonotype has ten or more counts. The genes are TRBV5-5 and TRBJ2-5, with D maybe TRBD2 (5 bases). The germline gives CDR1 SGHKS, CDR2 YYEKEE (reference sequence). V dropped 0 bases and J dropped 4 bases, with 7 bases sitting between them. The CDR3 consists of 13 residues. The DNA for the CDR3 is TGTGCCAGCAGCTTGGGGGCGGGAGAGACCCAGTACTTC. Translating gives CASSLGAGETQYF. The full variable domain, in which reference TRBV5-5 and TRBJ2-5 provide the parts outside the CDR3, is DAGVTQSPTHLIKTRGQQVTLRCSPISGHKSVSWYQQVLGQGPQFIFQYYEKEERGRGNFPDRFSARQFPNYSSELNVNALLLGDSALYLCASSLGAGETQYFGPGTRLLVL.

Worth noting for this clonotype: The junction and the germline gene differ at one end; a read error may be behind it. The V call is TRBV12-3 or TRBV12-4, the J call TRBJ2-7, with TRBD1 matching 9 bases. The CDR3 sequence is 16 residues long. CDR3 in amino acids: CASSNGPGQGSHEQYF. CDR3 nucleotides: TGCGCCAGCAGTAATGGACCGGGACAGGGTTCTCACGAGCAGTACTTC.

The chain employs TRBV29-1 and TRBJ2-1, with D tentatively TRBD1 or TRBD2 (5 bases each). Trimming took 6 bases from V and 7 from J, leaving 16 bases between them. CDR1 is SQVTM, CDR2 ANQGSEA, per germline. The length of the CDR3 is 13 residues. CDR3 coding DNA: TGCAGCGTCCTGGGGGACCTCTATAATGAGCAGTTCTTC. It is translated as CSVLGDLYNEQFF.

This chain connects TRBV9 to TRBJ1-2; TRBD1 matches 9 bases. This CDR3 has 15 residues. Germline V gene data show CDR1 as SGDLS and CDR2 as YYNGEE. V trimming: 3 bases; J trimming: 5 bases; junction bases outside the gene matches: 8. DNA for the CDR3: TGTGCCAGCAGCGAGGGCCCGGGGACAGGGTATGGCTACACCTTC. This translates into CASSEGPGTGYGYTF.

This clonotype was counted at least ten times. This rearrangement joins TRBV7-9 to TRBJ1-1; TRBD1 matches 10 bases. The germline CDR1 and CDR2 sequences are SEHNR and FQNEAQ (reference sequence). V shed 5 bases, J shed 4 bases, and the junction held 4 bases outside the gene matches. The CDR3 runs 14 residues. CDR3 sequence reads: CASSKRTGGTEAFF. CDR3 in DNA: TGTGCCAGCAGCAAGCGGACAGGGGGCACTGAAGCTTTCTTT.

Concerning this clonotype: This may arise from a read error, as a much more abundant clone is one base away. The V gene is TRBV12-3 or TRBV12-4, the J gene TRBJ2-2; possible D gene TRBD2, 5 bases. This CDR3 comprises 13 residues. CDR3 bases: TGTGCCAGCAGTTCCTCAAACACCGGGGAGCCGTTTTTT. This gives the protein CASSSSNTGEPFF.

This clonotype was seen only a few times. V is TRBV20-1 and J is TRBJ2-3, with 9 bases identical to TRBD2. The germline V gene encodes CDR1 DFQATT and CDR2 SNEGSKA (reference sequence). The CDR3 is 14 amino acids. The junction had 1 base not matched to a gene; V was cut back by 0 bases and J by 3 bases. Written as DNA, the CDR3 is TGCAGTGCTAGAGATGCGGGAGGGACAGATACGCAGTATTTT. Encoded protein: CSARDAGGTDTQYF.

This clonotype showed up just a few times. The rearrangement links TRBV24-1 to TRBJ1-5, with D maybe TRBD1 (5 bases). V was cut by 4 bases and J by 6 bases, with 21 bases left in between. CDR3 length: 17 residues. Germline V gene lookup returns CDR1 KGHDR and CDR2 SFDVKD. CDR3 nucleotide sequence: TGTGCCACCAGTGAAAGTTACGGGGACGGGATCGGTCAGCCCCAGCATTTT. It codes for CATSESYGDGIGQPQHF.

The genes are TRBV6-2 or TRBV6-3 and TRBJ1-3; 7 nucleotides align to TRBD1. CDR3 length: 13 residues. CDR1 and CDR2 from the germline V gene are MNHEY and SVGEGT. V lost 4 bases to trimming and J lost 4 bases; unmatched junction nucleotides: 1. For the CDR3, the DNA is TGTGCCAGCAGTTCGACAGGGGGAAACACCATATATTTT. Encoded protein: CASSSTGGNTIYF.

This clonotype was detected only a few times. The DNA of the CDR3 is TGTGCCAGCAGTTACGGTCCTAGCACAGATACGCAGTATTTT. The encoded protein is CASSYGPSTDTQYF. The chain is built from TRBV6-6 and TRBJ2-3; D gene uncertain. CDR1 is MNHNY and CDR2 is SVGAGI in the germline V gene (reference sequence). V was shortened by 2 bases and J by 0 bases, with 6 bases between the two germline ends. The CDR3 contains 14 residues.

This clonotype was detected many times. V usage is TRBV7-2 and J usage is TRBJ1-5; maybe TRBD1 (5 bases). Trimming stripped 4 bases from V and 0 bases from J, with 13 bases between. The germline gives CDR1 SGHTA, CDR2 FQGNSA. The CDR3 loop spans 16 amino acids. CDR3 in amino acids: CASSSQGPYSNQPQHF. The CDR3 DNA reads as TGTGCCAGCAGCTCCCAGGGCCCCTATAGCAATCAGCCCCAGCATTTT.

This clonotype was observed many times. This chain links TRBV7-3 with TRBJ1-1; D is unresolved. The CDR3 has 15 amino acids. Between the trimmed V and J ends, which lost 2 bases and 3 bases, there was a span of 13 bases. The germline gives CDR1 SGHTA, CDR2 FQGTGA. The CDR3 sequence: CASSLVPFGDTEAFF. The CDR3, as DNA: TGTGCCAGCAGCTTAGTTCCCTTTGGGGACACTGAAGCTTTCTTT.

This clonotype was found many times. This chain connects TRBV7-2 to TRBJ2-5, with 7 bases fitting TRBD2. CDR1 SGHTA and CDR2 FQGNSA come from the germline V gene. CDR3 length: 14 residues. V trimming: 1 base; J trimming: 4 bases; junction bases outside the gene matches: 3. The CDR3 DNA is TGTGCCAGCAGCTTAGTGACGGGGGGAGAGACCCAGTACTTC. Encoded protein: CASSLVTGGETQYF.

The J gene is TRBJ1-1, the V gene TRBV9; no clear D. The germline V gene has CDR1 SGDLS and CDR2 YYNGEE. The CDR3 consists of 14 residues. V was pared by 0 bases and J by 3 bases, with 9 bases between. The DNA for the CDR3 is TGTGCCAGCAGCGTAGGCCCCGAGGACACTGAAGCTTTCTTT. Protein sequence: CASSVGPEDTEAFF.

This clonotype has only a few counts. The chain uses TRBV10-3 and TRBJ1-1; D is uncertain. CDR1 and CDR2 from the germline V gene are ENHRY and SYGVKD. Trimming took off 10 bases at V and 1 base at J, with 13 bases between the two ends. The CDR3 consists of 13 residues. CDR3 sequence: CATSSGTNTEAFF. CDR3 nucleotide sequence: TGTGCCACCTCTTCTGGTACGAACACTGAAGCTTTCTTT.

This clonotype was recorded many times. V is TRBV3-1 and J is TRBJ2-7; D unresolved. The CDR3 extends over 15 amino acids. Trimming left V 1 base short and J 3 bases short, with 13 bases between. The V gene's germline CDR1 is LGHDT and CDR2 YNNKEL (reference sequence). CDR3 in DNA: TGTGCCAGCAGCCAAGTGGGTGATGGATTCTACGAGCAGTACTTC. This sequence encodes CASSQVGDGFYEQYF.

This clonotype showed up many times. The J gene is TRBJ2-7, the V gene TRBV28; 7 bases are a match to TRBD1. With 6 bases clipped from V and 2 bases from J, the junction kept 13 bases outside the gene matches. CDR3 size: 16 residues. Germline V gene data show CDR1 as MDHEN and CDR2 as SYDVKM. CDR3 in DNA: TGTGCCAGCAGCACCCCGGGACAGCCTGTACCCTACGAGCAGTACTTC. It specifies CASSTPGQPVPYEQYF. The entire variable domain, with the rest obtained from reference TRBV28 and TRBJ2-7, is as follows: DVKVTQSSRYLVKRTGEKVFLECVQDMDHENMFWYRQDPGLGLRLIYFSYDVKMKEKGDIPEGYSVSREKKERFSLILESASTNQTSMYLCASSTPGQPVPYEQYFGPGTRLTVT.

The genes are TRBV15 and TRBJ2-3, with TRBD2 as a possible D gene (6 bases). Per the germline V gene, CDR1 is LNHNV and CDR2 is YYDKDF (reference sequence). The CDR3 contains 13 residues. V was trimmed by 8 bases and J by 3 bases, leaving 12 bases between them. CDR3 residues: CATGGSGTDTQYF. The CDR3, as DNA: TGTGCCACCGGGGGGAGTGGTACAGATACGCAGTATTTT.

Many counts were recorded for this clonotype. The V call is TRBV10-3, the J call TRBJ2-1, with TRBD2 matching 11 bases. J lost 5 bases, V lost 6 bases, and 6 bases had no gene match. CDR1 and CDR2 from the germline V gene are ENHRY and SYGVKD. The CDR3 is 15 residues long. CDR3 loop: CAISQTSGMNNEQFF. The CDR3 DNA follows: TGTGCCATCAGCCAGACTAGCGGGATGAACAATGAGCAGTTCTTC.

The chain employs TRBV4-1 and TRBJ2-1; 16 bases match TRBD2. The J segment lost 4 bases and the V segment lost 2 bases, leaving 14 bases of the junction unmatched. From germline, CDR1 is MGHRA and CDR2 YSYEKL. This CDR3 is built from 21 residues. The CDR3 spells CASSQQPGLAGGALSYNEQFF. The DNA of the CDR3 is TGCGCCAGCAGCCAACAACCGGGACTAGCGGGAGGGGCCCTGTCATACAATGAGCAGTTCTTC.

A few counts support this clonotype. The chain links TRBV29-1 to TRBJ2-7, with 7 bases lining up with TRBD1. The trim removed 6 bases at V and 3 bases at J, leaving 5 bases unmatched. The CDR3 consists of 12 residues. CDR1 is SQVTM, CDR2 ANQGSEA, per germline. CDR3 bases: TGCAGCGTCCTAGGGACAGTCTACGAGCAGTACTTC. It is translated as CSVLGTVYEQYF.

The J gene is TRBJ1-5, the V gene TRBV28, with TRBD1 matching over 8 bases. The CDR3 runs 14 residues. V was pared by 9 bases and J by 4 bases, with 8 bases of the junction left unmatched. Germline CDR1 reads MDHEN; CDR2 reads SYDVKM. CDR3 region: CASWTGIGNQPQHF. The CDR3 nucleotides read TGTGCCAGTTGGACAGGGATTGGGAATCAGCCCCAGCATTTT.

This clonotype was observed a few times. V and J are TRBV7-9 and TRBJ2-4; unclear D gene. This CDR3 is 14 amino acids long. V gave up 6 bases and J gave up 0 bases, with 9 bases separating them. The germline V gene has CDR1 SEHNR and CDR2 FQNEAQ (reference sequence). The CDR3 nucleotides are TGTGCCAGCAGTTACCTAGTAGCCAAAAACATTCAGTACTTC. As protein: CASSYLVAKNIQYF. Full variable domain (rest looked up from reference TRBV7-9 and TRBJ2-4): DTGVSQNPRHKITKRGQNVTFRCDPISEHNRLYWYRQTLGQGPEFLTYFQNEAQLEKSRLLSDRFSAERPKGSFSTLEIQRTEQGDSAMYLCASSYLVAKNIQYFGAGTRLSVL.

Here the CDR3 reads CSARRENYGYTF. CDR3 nucleotides: TGCAGTGCTAGGAGGGAGAACTATGGCTACACCTTC. The genes are TRBV20-1 and TRBJ1-2, with unresolved D. Germline V gene sequence: CDR1 DFQATT, CDR2 SNEGSKA (reference sequence). Trimming pared 3 bases from V and 2 bases from J, leaving 7 bases between. The CDR3 spans 12 residues.

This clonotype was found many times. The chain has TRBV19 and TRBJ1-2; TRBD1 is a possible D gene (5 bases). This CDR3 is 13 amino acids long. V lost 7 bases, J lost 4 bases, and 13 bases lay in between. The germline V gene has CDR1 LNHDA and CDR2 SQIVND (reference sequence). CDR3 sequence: CASNFDRFYGYTF. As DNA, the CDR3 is TGTGCCAGTAATTTCGACAGATTCTATGGCTACACCTTC.

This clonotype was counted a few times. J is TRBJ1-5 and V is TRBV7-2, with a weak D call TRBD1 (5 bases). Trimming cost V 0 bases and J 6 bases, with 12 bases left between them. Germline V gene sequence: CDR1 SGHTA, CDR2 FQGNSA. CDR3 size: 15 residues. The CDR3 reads CASSLASWGSQPQHF. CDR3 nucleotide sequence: TGTGCCAGCAGCTTAGCCTCGTGGGGGTCTCAGCCCCAGCATTTT.

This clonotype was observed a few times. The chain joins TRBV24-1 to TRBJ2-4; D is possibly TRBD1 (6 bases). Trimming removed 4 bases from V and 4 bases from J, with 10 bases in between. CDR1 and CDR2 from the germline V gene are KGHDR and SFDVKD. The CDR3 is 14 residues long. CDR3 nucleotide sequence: TGTGCCACCAGTGAGACAGGTCTGAAAAACATTCAGTACTTC. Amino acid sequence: CATSETGLKNIQYF.

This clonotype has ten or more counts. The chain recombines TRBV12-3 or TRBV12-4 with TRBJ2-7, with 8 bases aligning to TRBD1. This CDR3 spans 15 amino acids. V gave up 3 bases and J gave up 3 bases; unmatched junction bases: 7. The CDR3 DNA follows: TGTGCCAGCAGTTTCCCTCGGACAGGGAACTACGAGCAGTACTTC. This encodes CASSFPRTGNYEQYF.

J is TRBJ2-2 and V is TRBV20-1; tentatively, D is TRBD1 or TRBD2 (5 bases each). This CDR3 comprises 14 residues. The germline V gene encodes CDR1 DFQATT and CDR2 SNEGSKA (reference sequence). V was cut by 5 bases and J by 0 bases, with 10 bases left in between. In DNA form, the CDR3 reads TGCAGTGCTCCCGGGACCCCGAACACCGGGGAGCTGTTTTTT. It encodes CSAPGTPNTGELFF.

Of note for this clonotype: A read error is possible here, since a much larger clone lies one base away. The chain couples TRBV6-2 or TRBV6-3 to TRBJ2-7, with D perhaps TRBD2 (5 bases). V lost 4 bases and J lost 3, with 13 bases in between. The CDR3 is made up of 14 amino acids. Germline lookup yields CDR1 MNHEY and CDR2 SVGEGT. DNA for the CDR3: TGTGCCAGCAGTTCCACTAGTTCGCGCTACGAGCAGTACTTC. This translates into CASSSTSSRYEQYF.